The 28 T cell receptor beta chains given below trace back to one sample, sequenced in a study of blood T cell repertoires in COVID-19. TCRdb's table, derived via immunoSEQ multiplex PCR, lists solely in-frame clones and lacks some. Of roughly 180,000 clones listed, 84% were seen once; the top ten hold roughly 6.8%. Material for sequencing was peripheral blood. These receptors were taken from a human donor in a cohort sampled during active COVID-19.

V gene TRBV9 combines with J gene TRBJ2-7; 11 positions agree with TRBD1. Germline-derived CDR1 and CDR2 are SGDLS and YYNGEE. The CDR3 consists of 15 residues. Trimming at V came to 3 bases and at J to 3 bases, leaving 5 bases not matched to a gene. The CDR3 here is CASSEGGTGGYEQYF. The DNA of the CDR3 is TGTGCCAGCAGCGAAGGGGGGACAGGGGGCTACGAGCAGTACTTC.

V gene TRBV5-1 combines with J gene TRBJ1-4, with a tentative D call TRBD1 (6 bases). In germline, CDR1 is SGHRS, CDR2 YFSETQ. The CDR3 sequence is 14 residues long. V lost 9 bases, J lost 7 bases, and 19 bases lay in between. CDR3 DNA sequence: TGCGCCACAAAAGGGGGAGGGTTGACTGAAAAACTGTTTTTT. It specifies CATKGGGLTEKLFF.

The chain links TRBV4-1 to TRBJ1-5, with TRBD1 as a possible D gene (5 bases). Per the germline V gene, CDR1 is MGHRA and CDR2 is YSYEKL. The germline V and J ends were trimmed by 4 bases and 4 bases, with 11 bases remaining between them. The CDR3 runs to 14 residues. The CDR3 DNA reads TGCGCCAGCAGCCCTCAGGGCCCAAATCAGCCCCAGCATTTT. This sequence encodes CASSPQGPNQPQHF.

V and J are TRBV29-1 and TRBJ1-2; 7 bases map to TRBD1. V was clipped by 3 bases and J by 4 bases; unmatched bases: 8. Per germline, CDR1 SQVTM and CDR2 ANQGSEA. The CDR3 runs to 14 residues. CDR3 residues: CSVDLQGRGYGYTF. Written as DNA, the CDR3 is TGCAGCGTTGATCTACAGGGGCGTGGCTATGGCTACACCTTC.

The gene calls are TRBV13 and TRBJ1-5; weak D call: TRBD1 (6 bases). Germline V gene data show CDR1 as PRHDT and CDR2 as FYEKMQ (reference sequence). The CDR3 extends over 16 amino acids. The V and J ends lost 3 bases and 0 bases respectively, with 12 bases between them. As DNA, the CDR3 is TGTGCCAGCAGCTTTGGCGGCAGGGGTAGCAATCAGCCCCAGCATTTT. This encodes CASSFGGRGSNQPQHF.

This chain links TRBV19 with TRBJ1-2, with TRBD1 matching over 7 bases. Germline V lookup: CDR1 LNHDA, CDR2 SQIVND (reference sequence). The length of the CDR3 is 17 residues. Trimming at V came to 1 base and at J to 2 bases, leaving 10 bases not matched to a gene. The CDR3 bases are TGTGCCAGTAGTATAGCGGCCAACAGGGGAGAGAACTATGGCTACACCTTC. Its translation is CASSIAANRGENYGYTF.

This clone was found once. The chain couples TRBV6-6 to TRBJ2-7; D possibly corresponds to TRBD1 (6 bases). CDR3 length: 13 residues. V was clipped by 0 bases and J by 6 bases, with 9 bases between them. Germline CDR1 is MNHNY and CDR2 is SVGAGI (reference sequence). The CDR3 DNA sequence: TGTGCCAGCAGTTACTCCAGGGGAAGCGAGCAGTACTTC. Encoded protein: CASSYSRGSEQYF.

V and J are TRBV19 and TRBJ1-4, with D perhaps TRBD1 (5 bases). V lost 5 bases, J lost 3 bases, and 16 bases lay in between. The CDR3 runs to 16 residues. CDR1 is LNHDA and CDR2 is SQIVND in the germline V gene (reference sequence). The CDR3 DNA reads TGTGCCAGTAGTCCACCACCGTTGGGGCCTAATGAAAAACTGTTTTTT. Protein: CASSPPPLGPNEKLFF.

This chain uses TRBV24-1 with TRBJ2-1, with 8 positions matching TRBD1. Trimming cost V 4 bases and J 4 bases; bases outside gene matches: 2. Germline CDR1 and CDR2: KGHDR and SFDVKD. The length of the CDR3 is 14 residues. CDR3 DNA sequence: TGTGCCACCAGTGACCGGGACAGGTACAATGAGCAGTTCTTC. Its translation: CATSDRDRYNEQFF.

This clone was counted a single time. This sequence joins TRBV5-1 and TRBJ2-7, with 7 bases fitting TRBD1. V dropped 3 bases and J dropped 3; count of bases not matched to a gene: 9. This CDR3 contains 15 residues. The germline gives CDR1 SGHRS, CDR2 YFSETQ. The CDR3 DNA sequence: TGCGCCAGCAGCTCGCTACAGGGGATCGGCTACGAGCAGTACTTC. It codes for CASSSLQGIGYEQYF.

The chain is built from TRBV6-2 or TRBV6-3 and TRBJ2-6; TRBD1 might be the D (5 bases). Germline-derived CDR1 and CDR2 are MNHEY and SVGEGT. The ends were cut back, 4 bases at V and 2 bases at J, with 9 bases in the middle. There are 15 residues in the CDR3. The CDR3 protein is CASSWVGAGANVLTF. CDR3 coding DNA: TGTGCCAGCAGTTGGGTAGGGGCTGGGGCCAACGTCCTGACTTTC.

The chain joins TRBV4-1 to TRBJ1-2; a possible D gene is TRBD1 (5 bases). Trimming removed 8 bases from V and 4 bases from J, with 14 bases in between. CDR3 size: 13 residues. In germline, CDR1 is MGHRA, CDR2 YSYEKL. DNA for the CDR3: TGCGCCAGCGGTTCAGGGCTTCTCTATGGCTACACCTTC. It encodes CASGSGLLYGYTF.

V gene TRBV4-1 combines with J gene TRBJ2-7; TRBD2 matches 11 bases. Germline V gene lookup returns CDR1 MGHRA and CDR2 YSYEKL. This CDR3 comprises 15 residues. The junction had 3 bases not matched to a gene; V was cut back by 3 bases and J by 2 bases. The CDR3 is CASSHTSGGPYEQYF. The CDR3, as DNA: TGCGCCAGCAGCCATACTAGCGGGGGACCCTACGAGCAGTACTTC.

J is TRBJ2-7 and V is TRBV11-2, with 7 bases lining up with TRBD1. Trimming removed 5 bases from V and 1 base from J; junction bases left unmatched: 11. The CDR3 sequence is 16 residues long. Per germline, CDR1 SGHAT and CDR2 FQNNGV. This chain's CDR3 is CASSPINYRGSYEQYF. CDR3 nucleotide sequence: TGTGCCAGCAGCCCGATAAACTACAGGGGATCCTACGAGCAGTACTTC.

This chain joins TRBV5-1 and TRBJ2-1; 7 bases are shared with TRBD1. The CDR3 covers 14 residues. J was trimmed by 4 bases and V by 4 bases; bases with no gene match: 5. Germline loops: CDR1 SGHRS, CDR2 YFSETQ. The CDR3 DNA reads TGCGCCAGCAGCCCGGGACAGAAATACAATGAGCAGTTCTTC. Encoded protein: CASSPGQKYNEQFF.

The chain combines TRBV9 with TRBJ2-3, with TRBD2 matching 9 bases. Germline trimming cut 4 bases from V and 0 bases from J; bases unmatched to any gene: 3. The CDR3 spans 15 residues. Germline V gives CDR1 SGDLS, CDR2 YYNGEE. CDR3: CASSSSGGSTDTQYF. The CDR3 DNA follows: TGTGCCAGCAGCTCAAGCGGGGGGAGCACAGATACGCAGTATTTT.

This sequence joins TRBV5-1 and TRBJ2-2; possibly TRBD1 for D (7 bases). This CDR3 comprises 17 residues. Germline CDR1 reads SGHRS; CDR2 reads YFSETQ. The V and J ends lost 2 bases and 7 bases respectively, with 21 bases between them. The CDR3: CASSLKGNTGEVGELFF. CDR3 in DNA: TGCGCCAGCAGCTTAAAAGGAAATACAGGGGAGGTCGGGGAGCTGTTTTTT.

J is TRBJ1-2 and V is TRBV19; D gene ambiguous. Germline V gene lookup returns CDR1 LNHDA and CDR2 SQIVND (reference sequence). V shed 8 bases and J shed 8 bases, with 21 bases lying between them. CDR3 size: 14 residues. In DNA, the CDR3 is TGTGCCAGTCGCCCGGCGGGGAAGGGCTTAGGCTACACCTTC. It yields the protein CASRPAGKGLGYTF.

The rearrangement joins TRBV19 to TRBJ1-2; 7 bases are shared with TRBD1. V trimming: 5 bases; J trimming: 6 bases; junction bases outside the gene matches: 6. The CDR3 totals 13 residues. Germline assignment: CDR1 LNHDA and CDR2 SQIVND (reference sequence). The CDR3 DNA sequence: TGTGCCAGTAGTGGAGGGGGCGGGGATGGCTACACCTTC. It yields the protein CASSGGGGDGYTF.

The V and J genes are TRBV5-1 and TRBJ1-1; D may be TRBD1 (6 bases). V gave up 0 bases and J gave up 1 base, with 10 bases separating them. Germline V CDR1 and CDR2: SGHRS, YFSETQ. The CDR3 is 15 amino acids. CDR3 nucleotides: TGCGCCAGCAGCTTGGAAGGGACATCGAACACTGAAGCTTTCTTT. Translating gives CASSLEGTSNTEAFF.

The V and J genes are TRBV30 and TRBJ1-4; the match to TRBD1 covers 8 bases. This CDR3 contains 15 residues. Germline CDR1 GTSNPN, CDR2 SVGIG (reference sequence). V lost 2 bases to trimming and J lost 10 bases; unmatched junction nucleotides: 12. DNA for the CDR3: TGTGCCTGGAGTTTGATTGGACAGGGCGTCGGAAAACTGTTTTTT. The encoded protein is CAWSLIGQGVGKLFF.

The chain recombines TRBV9 with TRBJ2-2, with D possibly being TRBD2 (6 bases). The V gene lost 6 bases and the J gene lost 0 bases, with 9 bases spanning the gap. The germline V gene encodes CDR1 SGDLS and CDR2 YYNGEE. CDR3 size: 14 residues. The DNA for the CDR3 is TGTGCCAGCAACTCGGGGGCGAACACCGGGGAGCTGTTTTTT. Protein sequence: CASNSGANTGELFF.

CDR3: CASSLGQENEKLFF. The CDR3 DNA reads as TGTGCCAGCAGCTTGGGACAGGAAAATGAAAAACTGTTTTTT. V usage is TRBV3-1 (or the pseudogene TRBV3-2) and J usage is TRBJ1-4, with 8 bases fitting TRBD1. V lost 5 bases and J lost 5; bases outside the gene matches: 4. Germline CDR1 is LGHDT and CDR2 is YNNKEL (reference sequence). The CDR3 totals 14 residues.

The CDR3 protein is CASSFGVYYEQYF. Written as DNA, the CDR3 is TGCGCCAGCAGCTTCGGGGTGTACTACGAGCAGTACTTC. The rearrangement uses TRBV5-1 and TRBJ2-7; a weak D match, TRBD2 (5 bases). Germline values: CDR1 SGHRS, CDR2 YFSETQ. CDR3 size: 13 residues. Trimming removed 2 bases from V and 3 bases from J, with 9 bases in between.

The chain has TRBV6-5 and TRBJ2-7, with 8 bases identical to TRBD1. The ends lost 7 bases at V and 6 bases at J; junction bases unmatched: 8. Germline V gives CDR1 MNHEY, CDR2 SVGAGI. The CDR3 extends over 13 amino acids. The CDR3 here is CASMPTGVSEQYF. The CDR3 bases are TGTGCCAGCATGCCGACAGGGGTATCCGAGCAGTACTTC.

This clone appeared once. This chain connects TRBV7-2 to TRBJ1-2; D not resolved. Trimming took off 3 bases at V and 4 bases at J, with 9 bases between the two ends. The length of the CDR3 is 13 residues. Germline V gives CDR1 SGHTA, CDR2 FQGNSA. The CDR3 sequence is CASSFGLVYGYTF. The CDR3 bases are TGTGCCAGCAGCTTCGGGTTAGTCTATGGCTACACCTTC.

The CDR3 DNA reads TGCGCCAGCAGCGCCGGACTCAGGTCGAATACGCAGTATTTT. This sequence encodes CASSAGLRSNTQYF. The chain uses TRBV4-1 and TRBJ2-3; tentatively, D is TRBD2 (5 bases). Germline values: CDR1 MGHRA, CDR2 YSYEKL. V was shortened by 5 bases and J by 7 bases, with 16 bases between the two germline ends. The CDR3 is made up of 14 amino acids.

This clone appeared a few times. Here the CDR3 DNA reads TGTGCCAGTAGTTTCAAGAACACTGAAGCTTTCTTT. Amino acids: CASSFKNTEAFF. The chain combines TRBV19 with TRBJ1-1; D gene ambiguous. Trimming took 5 bases from V and 1 from J, leaving 5 bases between them. CDR3 length equals 12 residues. Germline V CDR1 and CDR2: LNHDA, SQIVND (reference sequence).